These 3 T cell receptor beta chains share one sample of origin, sequenced in a study of chemoradiotherapy in HPV16-positive cancers. Clones were read by immunoSEQ multiplex PCR, and TCRdb kept only the in-frame ones, dropping some. Of 13,000 or so clones detected, around 89% appear once; the ten largest clones hold around 2.5%. The starting material was blood, obtained from a patient who underwent chemoradiotherapy. The receptors come from a human donor with HPV-associated anogenital cancer.

This clone was seen once. The CDR3 DNA sequence: TGTGCCACCAGTAAAAGTGCAACTAATGAAAAACTGTTTTTT. Its protein is CATSKSATNEKLFF. The chain is built from TRBV15 and TRBJ1-4; no firm D call. The germline gives CDR1 LNHNV, CDR2 YYDKDF (reference sequence). V was trimmed by 6 bases and J by 0 bases, leaving 8 bases between them. The CDR3 extends over 14 amino acids.

This chain links TRBV7-3 with TRBJ2-5; 10 nucleotides align to TRBD2. J was trimmed by 4 bases and V by 0 bases; bases with no gene match: 11. The CDR3 sequence is 18 residues long. Germline values: CDR1 SGHTA, CDR2 FQGTGA. Here the CDR3 reads CASSLTGSGGATGETQYF. The CDR3 DNA sequence: TGTGCCAGCAGCTTAACGGGGAGCGGGGGGGCGACGGGAGAGACCCAGTACTTC.

The V call is TRBV30, the J call TRBJ2-5; 9 bases align to TRBD2. The DNA matches TRBJ2-7 better at its end, which makes the J call doubtful. Per germline, CDR1 GTSNPN and CDR2 SVGIG (reference sequence). This CDR3 is 14 amino acids long. The CDR3 loop reads CAWSIAGAPYEQYF. The CDR3 DNA is TGTGCCTGGTCCATAGCGGGGGCCCCCTACGAGCAGTACTTC.